Included here is one T cell receptor (beta chain) sequence, with context. The CDR3 is 15 residues long. V lost 5 bases and J 0 bases, leaving 13 bases between the germline ends. Per germline, CDR1 LNHDA and CDR2 SQIVND (reference sequence). Sequencing relied on a cDNA template that was reverse transcribed from extracted RNA. Assay: immunoSEQ multiplex PCR; the TCRdb copy retains only in-frame clones and omits some. Of nearly 95,000 clones listed, about two thirds were seen once; the top ten hold 17%. This sample was taken from a study of CD8+ T cells in alopecia areata. Overall study: Affected scalp percentage set treated patients' severity scores.

The treatment: oral pan-JAK inhibitor, 5-10 mg twice daily. The source was CD8+ T cells sorted from blood, collected at approximately week 45, from a patient treated with tofacitinib. The chain employs TRBV19 and TRBJ1-1; a weak D match, TRBD1 (5 bases). This TCR derives from a human donor with alopecia areata. In nucleotides, the CDR3 is TGTGCCAGTAGTCTACGGGGGACTTTGAACACTGAAGCTTTCTTT. Translating gives CASSLRGTLNTEAFF.